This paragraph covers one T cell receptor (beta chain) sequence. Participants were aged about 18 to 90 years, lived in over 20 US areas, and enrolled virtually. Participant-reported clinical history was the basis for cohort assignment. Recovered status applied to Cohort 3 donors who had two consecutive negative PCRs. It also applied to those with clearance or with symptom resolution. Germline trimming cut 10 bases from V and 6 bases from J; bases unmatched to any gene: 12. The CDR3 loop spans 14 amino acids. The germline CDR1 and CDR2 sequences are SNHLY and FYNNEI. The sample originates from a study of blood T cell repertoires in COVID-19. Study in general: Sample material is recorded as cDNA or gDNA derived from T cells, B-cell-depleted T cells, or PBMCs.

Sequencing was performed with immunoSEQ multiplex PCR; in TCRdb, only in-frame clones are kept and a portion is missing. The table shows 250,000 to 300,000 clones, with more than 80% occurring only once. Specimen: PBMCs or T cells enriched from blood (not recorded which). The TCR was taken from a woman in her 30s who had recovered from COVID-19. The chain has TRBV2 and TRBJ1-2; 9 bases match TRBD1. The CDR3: CATNRDRDPDGYTF. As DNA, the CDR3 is TGTGCCACGAACCGGGACAGGGATCCGGATGGCTACACCTTC.